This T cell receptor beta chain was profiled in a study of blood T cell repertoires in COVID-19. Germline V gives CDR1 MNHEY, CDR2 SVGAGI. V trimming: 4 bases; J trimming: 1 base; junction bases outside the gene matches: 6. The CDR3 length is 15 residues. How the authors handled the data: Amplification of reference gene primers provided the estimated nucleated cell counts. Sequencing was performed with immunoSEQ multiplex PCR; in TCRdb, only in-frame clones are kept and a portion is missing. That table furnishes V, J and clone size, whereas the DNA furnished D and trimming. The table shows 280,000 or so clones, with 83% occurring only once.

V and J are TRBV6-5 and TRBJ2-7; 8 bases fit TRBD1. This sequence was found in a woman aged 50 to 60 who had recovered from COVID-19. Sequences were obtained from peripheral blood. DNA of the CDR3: TGTGCCAGCAGTTCGACGGGACAGGAGTCCTACGAGCAGTACTTC. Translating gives CASSSTGQESYEQYF.